The 8 T cell receptor beta chains in this list originate from one sample, sequenced in a study of T cell repertoires in cytomegalovirus infection. Each CDR3 protein is one row after TCRdb ran MiXCR on the reads. The sample contains fewer than 350,000 distinct CDR3 sequences, more than 9% of which appear only once. What was sequenced was PBMCs. Every receptor here comes from a human donor in good health (CMV status not recorded). Some clones in this sample may be carry-over from other donors' samples.

The CDR3 reads CASSLQRGTGVTLAGNTIYF. Written as DNA, the CDR3 is TGTGCCAGCAGCTTACAACGTGGGACAGGGGTAACTCTCGCTGGAAACACCATATATTTT. The rearrangement uses TRBV11-2 and TRBJ1-3; 10 bases map to TRBD1. V shed 2 bases and J 2 bases; nucleotides not matched to a gene: 15. In germline, CDR1 is SGHAT, CDR2 FQNNGV. The length of the CDR3 is 20 residues.

This clonotype came up many times. V is TRBV7-8 and J is TRBJ2-7; D call uncertain. The CDR3 sequence is 15 residues long. Trimming removed 4 bases at V and 7 bases at J, with 20 bases between. The germline V gene has CDR1 SGHVS and CDR2 FQNEAQ. DNA for the CDR3: TGTGCCAGCAGCTCTTCGGACGCTTGGGGATCGGAGCAGTACTTC. It encodes CASSSSDAWGSEQYF.

This clonotype was counted ten times or more. The rearrangement joins TRBV12-5 to TRBJ1-1; D may be TRBD1 (5 bases). In germline, CDR1 is LGHNT, CDR2 FRNRAP. V shed 6 bases and J shed 1 base, with 12 bases lying between them. The CDR3 runs to 14 residues. Here the CDR3 reads CASGRRGRNTEAFF. In nucleotides, the CDR3 is TGTGCTAGTGGCCGTAGGGGCCGGAACACTGAAGCTTTCTTT.

The table lists this clonotype with a count of one. A read error may be the cause here, since a much bigger clone is one base away. The chain uses TRBV7-2 and TRBJ2-2; no reliable D call. Germline V CDR1 and CDR2: SGHTA, FQGNSA. The CDR3 contains 13 residues. V lost 8 bases, J lost 6 bases, and 13 bases lay in between. CDR3 sequence (DNA): TGTGCCAGCTGCTCACCGGGCGCCGGGGAGCTGTTTTTT. Translating gives CASCSPGAGELFF. Full variable domain (missing parts from reference TRBV7-2 and TRBJ2-2): GAGVSQSPSNKVTEKGKDVELRCDPISGHTALYWYRQSLGQGLEFLIYFQGNSAPDKSGLPSDRFSAERTGGSVSTLTIQRTQQEDSAVYLCASCSPGAGELFFGEGSRLTVL.

This clonotype has only a few counts. This chain connects TRBV7-9 to TRBJ1-4; D unclear. Deletions cut 5 bases from V and 1 base from J, with 11 bases between. This CDR3 is built from 15 residues. CDR1 is SEHNR, CDR2 FQNEAQ, per germline (reference sequence). DNA for the CDR3: TGTGCCAGCAGCCCCGACCTCAGAACTAATGAAAAACTGTTTTTT. This sequence encodes CASSPDLRTNEKLFF. The whole variable domain, filled in from reference TRBV7-9 and TRBJ1-4, reads DTGVSQNPRHKITKRGQNVTFRCDPISEHNRLYWYRQTLGQGPEFLTYFQNEAQLEKSRLLSDRFSAERPKGSFSTLEIQRTEQGDSAMYLCASSPDLRTNEKLFFGSGTQLSVL.

The sample holds a few counts of this clonotype. This sequence joins TRBV7-2 and TRBJ2-7, with 10 bases identical to TRBD1. Looked up from germline, CDR1 is SGHTA and CDR2 is FQGNSA. With V trimmed by 6 bases and J by 5 bases, 4 bases remained unmatched. There are 13 residues in the CDR3. CDR3 sequence: CASRPGTGDEQYF. In nucleotides, the CDR3 is TGTGCCAGCAGGCCGGGGACAGGGGACGAGCAGTACTTC.

The V and J genes are TRBV25-1 and TRBJ2-1; a possible D gene is TRBD2 (7 bases). With 5 bases removed from V and 10 bases from J, the gap between germline ends came to 15 bases. Germline loops: CDR1 MGHDK, CDR2 SYGVNS. CDR3 length equals 13 residues. The chain's CDR3 is CASSIQQGGEQFF. Here the CDR3 DNA reads TGTGCCAGCAGTATCCAACAGGGAGGGGAGCAGTTCTTC.

In regard to this clonotype: Mismatch with germline at one junction end may stem from a read error. The chain carries TRBV12-3 or TRBV12-4 and TRBJ2-5, with D perhaps assigned TRBD1 or TRBD2 (5 bases each). The CDR3 sequence is 14 residues long. The CDR3 region is CASSPATAAGTQHF. DNA for the CDR3: TGTGCCAGCAGTCCCGCGACAGCGGCCGGGACCCAGCACTTC.